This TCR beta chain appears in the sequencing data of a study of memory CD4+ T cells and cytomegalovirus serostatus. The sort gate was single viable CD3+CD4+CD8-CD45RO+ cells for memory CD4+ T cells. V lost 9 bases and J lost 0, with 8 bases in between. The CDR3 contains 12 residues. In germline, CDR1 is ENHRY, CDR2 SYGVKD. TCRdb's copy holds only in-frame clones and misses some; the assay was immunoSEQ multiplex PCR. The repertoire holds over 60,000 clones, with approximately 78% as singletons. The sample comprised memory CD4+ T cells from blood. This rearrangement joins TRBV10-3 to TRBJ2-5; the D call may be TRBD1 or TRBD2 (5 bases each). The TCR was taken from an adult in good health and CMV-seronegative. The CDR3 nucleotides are TGTGCCATGGGACCAAACCAAGAGACCCAGTACTTC. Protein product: CAMGPNQETQYF.